These 8 T cell receptor beta chains were all obtained from the same sample, sequenced in a study of PD-1 blockade in classical Hodgkin lymphoma (TCRdb year 2020). The sample's time point label, decoded: cycle 2 day 1 (C2D1) of nivolumab. Relapse after autologous stem cell transplantation had occurred in all trial patients, and cohorts A, B and C were distinguished by prior brentuximab vedotin exposure. Preparation of the library involved the immunoSEQ multiplex PCR assay. TCRdb provides this immuneACCESS table in a form limited to in-frame rearrangements. Some clones are lacking; in checked studies, under half of them reflect an unresolved V gene, and why the rest are absent is not known. A total of 90,000 to 100,000 clones appear in this sample, about 88% of them only once. Of the sample, about 10% is held by the ten largest clones. This specimen consisted of peripheral blood mononuclear cells (PBMCs), obtained before the second cycle of nivolumab. These receptors all stem from a human donor with classical Hodgkin lymphoma.

V gene TRBV2 combines with J gene TRBJ1-2; possibly TRBD1 for D (6 bases). Trimming removed 0 bases from V and 5 bases from J, with 13 bases in between. The germline V gene encodes CDR1 SNHLY and CDR2 FYNNEI. CDR3 length: 15 residues. The chain's CDR3 is CASSEAQGTDYGYTF. In DNA form, the CDR3 reads TGTGCCAGCAGTGAAGCGCAGGGGACCGATTATGGCTACACCTTC.

This clone occurred a few times. The chain links TRBV18 to TRBJ2-5, with 11 bases identical to TRBD2. CDR3 length: 16 residues. J lost 1 base, V lost 1 base, and 2 bases had no gene match. The germline V gene has CDR1 KGHSH and CDR2 LQKENI. CDR3 nucleotides: TGTGCCAGCTCACCACGAACTAGCGGGGGCCAAGAGACCCAGTACTTC. It translates to CASSPRTSGGQETQYF.

J is TRBJ1-5 and V is TRBV5-1; TRBD1 matches at 7 bases. Trimming at V came to 0 bases and at J to 4 bases, leaving 1 base not matched to a gene. The CDR3 loop spans 14 amino acids. Germline V gives CDR1 SGHRS, CDR2 YFSETQ. This CDR3 reads CASSLAGGNQPQHF. Written as DNA, the CDR3 is TGCGCCAGCAGCTTGGCAGGGGGTAATCAGCCCCAGCATTTT.

This rearrangement joins TRBV28 to TRBJ2-5; 7 nucleotides agree with TRBD2. From germline, CDR1 is MDHEN and CDR2 SYDVKM. With 1 base clipped from V and 5 bases from J, the junction kept 7 bases outside the gene matches. The CDR3 runs 15 residues. For the CDR3, the DNA is TGTGCCAGCAGTTTATTCGGACTAGTTTTCGAGACCCAGTACTTC. Protein sequence: CASSLFGLVFETQYF. Full variable domain (outside the CDR3, taken from reference TRBV28 and TRBJ2-5): DVKVTQSSRYLVKRTGEKVFLECVQDMDHENMFWYRQDPGLGLRLIYFSYDVKMKEKGDIPEGYSVSREKKERFSLILESASTNQTSMYLCASSLFGLVFETQYFGPGTRLLVL.

The rearrangement joins TRBV15 to TRBJ2-5; TRBD1 agrees at 9 bases. CDR1 LNHNV and CDR2 YYDKDF come from the germline V gene (reference sequence). This CDR3 has 16 residues. V lost 6 bases and J lost 3; bases outside the gene matches: 11. The DNA for the CDR3 is TGTGCCACCAGGAAAAACCCGGGACAGGGTGAAGAGACCCAGTACTTC. Encoded protein: CATRKNPGQGEETQYF.

The chain is built from TRBV5-4 and TRBJ2-5; 7 bases fit TRBD1. This CDR3 region has 14 residues. Losses at the gene ends were 4 bases for V and 3 bases for J; bases not matched to a gene: 6. The germline V gene has CDR1 SGHNT and CDR2 YYREEE (reference sequence). The CDR3 loop is CASSEGQYEETQYF. The CDR3 region has the DNA TGTGCCAGCAGCGAGGGACAGTACGAAGAGACCCAGTACTTC. Full variable domain (rest looked up from reference TRBV5-4 and TRBJ2-5): ETGVTQSPTHLIKTRGQQVTLRCSSQSGHNTVSWYQQALGQGPQFIFQYYREEENGRGNFPPRFSGLQFPNYSSELNVNALELDDSALYLCASSEGQYEETQYFGPGTRLLVL.

As DNA, the CDR3 is TGTGCCAGCAGCCAACCTACAGGGGCAACTAATGAAAAACTGTTTTTT. Translating it yields CASSQPTGATNEKLFF. This sequence joins TRBV28 and TRBJ1-4; 7 positions match TRBD1. This CDR3 is built from 16 residues. Unmatched junction bases numbered 7, after V lost 6 bases and J lost 0 bases. Germline values: CDR1 MDHEN, CDR2 SYDVKM.

The chain joins TRBV28 to TRBJ2-7, with D unclear. Germline V gene sequence: CDR1 MDHEN, CDR2 SYDVKM. The CDR3 length is 11 residues. The V and J ends lost 1 base and 5 bases respectively, with 3 bases between them. The CDR3 loop reads CASSLYNEQYF. The CDR3 bases are TGTGCCAGCAGTTTATATAACGAGCAGTACTTC.